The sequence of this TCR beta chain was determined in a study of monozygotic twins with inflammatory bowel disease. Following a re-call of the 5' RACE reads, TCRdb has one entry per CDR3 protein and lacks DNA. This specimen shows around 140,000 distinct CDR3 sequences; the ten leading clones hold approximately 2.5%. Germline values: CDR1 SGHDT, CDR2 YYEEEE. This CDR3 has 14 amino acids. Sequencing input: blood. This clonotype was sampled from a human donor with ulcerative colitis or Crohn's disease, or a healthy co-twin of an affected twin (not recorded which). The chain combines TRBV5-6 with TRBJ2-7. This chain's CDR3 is CASSLPESSYEQYF.